This TCR beta chain was sequenced in a study of shared clonotypes between healthy human individuals. The assay was immunoSEQ multiplex PCR, and TCRdb's table has in-frame clones only and misses some. In the table there are 750,000 to 1,000,000 clones, 80% to 95% of which are singletons. The CDR3 is made up of 14 amino acids. In germline, CDR1 is SGDLS, CDR2 YYNGEE. V dropped 5 bases and J dropped 4; count of bases not matched to a gene: 8. Study-level findings and limits: Memory subsets generally showed lower estimated richness than naive subsets. Represented diversity (both genetic and exposure-history) was limited by the small number of donors.

CD45RO-negative cells were positively selected for CCR7, leaving out terminally differentiated effector memory CD45RA+ cells. Concerning this clone itself: The target antigen is unknown.

The chain uses TRBV9 and TRBJ1-1; 7 bases map to TRBD1. The sample consisted of naive CD8+ T cells sorted from blood. The receptor comes from a man aged 30-40 years in good health. The CDR3, as DNA: TGTGCCAGCAGTGACAGGGACCGTAGCACTGAAGCTTTCTTT. Its protein is CASSDRDRSTEAFF.